The T cell receptor (beta chain) under discussion was sequenced for a study of regulatory T cells in long-lasting Graves disease. Building of the TCR beta libraries involved iRepertoire HTBI primers and Arm-PCR of CDR3 regions. A single record per CDR3 protein comes from TCRdb applying MiXCR to the multiplex PCR reads. The sample holds more than 300,000 distinct CDR3 sequences, roughly 24% seen once. Time point noted: persistent/refractory GD, antithyroid drugs over 5 years with positive TRAb. Generation of the TCR library employed RNA extracted from PBMCs. This CDR3 is built from 14 residues. V dropped 3 bases and J dropped 9 bases, with 21 bases sitting between them. CDR1 GTSNPN and CDR2 SVGIG come from the germline V gene (reference sequence).

The chain links TRBV30 to TRBJ2-7; no definite D call. Here the sequenced sample was peripheral blood mononuclear cells (PBMCs), taken when the disease was refractory, from a patient treated with antithyroid drugs. The TCR comes from a woman aged 40 to 49 with Graves disease. CDR3 sequence (DNA): TGTGCCTGGAGCCTCCCCCCCGGTAGTTTAGGGCAGTACTTC. This translates into CAWSLPPGSLGQYF.